Listed below are T cell receptor beta chains from one sample, sequenced in a study of a mutant IDH1 vaccine in newly diagnosed glioma. This table comes from immunoSEQ multiplex PCR, and its TCRdb copy is limited to in-frame clones, with some not included. This table has 60,000 to 100,000 clones, more than 80% appearing once. For these TCRs, the target antigens are not known. The specimen was PBMCs, collected from a glioma patient whose treatment included an IDH1 peptide vaccine. The receptors stem from a woman aged 45-65 years with glioma. The CDR3 runs from the conserved cysteine through the conserved F or W. A D gene is named only where the DNA matches it firmly. Clone size is shown for a subset of rows, as once, few, many or a class of expanded clone.

D gene	clone size	V gene	J gene	CDR3 DNA	CDR3 protein
.	once	TRBV4-2	TRBJ1-3	TGTGCCAGCAGCCAAGATCGTGCCTCCTCTGGAAACACCATATATTTT	CASSQDRASSGNTIYF
TRBD1	few	TRBV6-6	TRBJ2-6	TGTGCCAGCAGCGACACAGGGGCTGGGGCCAACGTCCTGACTTTC	CASSDTGAGANVLTF
TRBD1	.	TRBV10-3	TRBJ1-1	TGTGCCATCACCCGGGACAGGGGGAACACTGAAGCTTTCTTT	CAITRDRGNTEAFF
.	.	TRBV30	TRBJ2-7	TGTGCCTGGAGTCCTATCACTACCTACGAGCAGTACTTC	CAWSPITTYEQYF
.	.	TRBV6-5	TRBJ1-6	TGTGCCAGCAGTTACTCGACAGGCTATAATTCACCCCTCCACTTT	CASSYSTGYNSPLHF
.	.	TRBV28	TRBJ1-6	TGTGCCAGCAGTCCCCAGGGTGGGTATTCACCCCTCCACTTT	CASSPQGGYSPLHF
.	.	TRBV7-9	TRBJ2-2	TGTGCCAGCAGCCAGCGACAGCACATCACCGGGGAGCTGTTTTTT	CASSQRQHITGELFF
TRBD2	.	TRBV7-7	TRBJ2-7	TGTGCTAGCAGCTTAGCCCTAGCGGGAGAGCAGTACTTC	CASSLALAGEQYF
TRBD2	.	TRBV29-1	TRBJ2-3	TGCAGCGTTGCGGCGGGAGTCACAGATACGCAGTATTTT	CSVAAGVTDTQYF
.	.	TRBV6-6	TRBJ2-7	TGTGCCAGCAGTAGTCGGGGCTCCTACGAGCAGTACTTC	CASSSRGSYEQYF
.	.	TRBV30	TRBJ2-7	TGTGCCTGGAACGCAGGGAACGAGCAGTACTTC	CAWNAGNEQYF
.	.	TRBV6-6	TRBJ2-2	TGTGCCAGCAGTTACGGGCAGGGGTCAACCGGGGAGCTGTTTTTT	CASSYGQGSTGELFF
.	.	TRBV28	TRBJ2-7	TGTGCCAGCAGTTCGTGGGGCATGTACGAGCAGTACTTC	CASSSWGMYEQYF
.	.	TRBV6-5	TRBJ2-1	TGTGCCAGCAGCCGGCCGCCCGTTAATGAGCAGTTCTTC	CASSRPPVNEQFF
.	.	TRBV27	TRBJ1-4	TGTGCCAGCAGTTTAAGAAGGGTGGACGAAAGGACAGCCTCAACTAATGAAAAACTGTTTTTT	CASSLRRVDERTASTNEKLFF
TRBD1	.	TRBV5-1	TRBJ1-6	TGCGCCAGCAGCTCCGGCAGGGGGCAGAATTCACCCCTCCACTTT	CASSSGRGQNSPLHF
TRBD2	.	TRBV15	TRBJ2-1	TGTGCCACCAGCAGAGATCGGTCTAGCGGGGGGAATGAGCAGTTCTTC	CATSRDRSSGGNEQFF
.	.	TRBV19	TRBJ2-7	TGTGCCAGTAGTATAGGAGGGGCGGAAGGGCCTTCCTACGAGCAGTACTTC	CASSIGGAEGPSYEQYF
.	once	TRBV4-1	TRBJ1-1	TGCGCCAGCAGCCCATTGGCGGTGAACACTGAAGCTTTCTTT	CASSPLAVNTEAFF
.	.	TRBV19	TRBJ2-3	TGTGCCAGTAGTACCGACAGACACTCGGCATCTAGCACAGATACGCAGTATTTT	CASSTDRHSASSTDTQYF
.	once	TRBV7-2	TRBJ2-7	TGTGCCAGCAGCCCTAAGCTACAGGGTCTATCTTACGAGCAGTACTTC	CASSPKLQGLSYEQYF
.	.	TRBV11-2	TRBJ1-2	TGTGCCAGCAGCTCTAGAGGGGGAACCTATGGCTACACCTTC	CASSSRGGTYGYTF
TRBD2	.	TRBV7-3	TRBJ2-3	TGTGCCAGCAGCTTAAGGCTAGCGGGAGGTACAGATACGCAGTATTTT	CASSLRLAGGTDTQYF
TRBD1	few	TRBV20-1	TRBJ2-7	TGCAGTGCTACCCGGGACAGCGAGCAGTACTTC	CSATRDSEQYF
.	.	TRBV6-5	TRBJ1-5	TGTGCCAGCAGTTACTCCGGACGGCTCAGGCCCCAGCATTTT	CASSYSGRLRPQHF
TRBD1	.	TRBV28	TRBJ1-2	TGTGCCAGCCAACAGGGGAGGAAATTGGATGGCTACACCTTC	CASQQGRKLDGYTF
TRBD2	.	TRBV13	TRBJ2-2	TGTGCCAGCAGCTTAGGAGCTTCTAGCGGGACGAACACCGGGGAGCTGTTTTTT	CASSLGASSGTNTGELFF
.	.	TRBV5-1	TRBJ2-3	TGCGCCAGCAGTCACGGAATAGGCGCCGGCACAGATACGCAGTATTTT	CASSHGIGAGTDTQYF
.	once	TRBV7-9	TRBJ2-1	TGTGCCAGCAGCCTCGGGAACTATGAGCAGTTCTTC	CASSLGNYEQFF
.	.	TRBV5-1	TRBJ2-1	TGCGCCAGCAGCTCTAGAACAGGGAGCCTCTACAATGAGCAGTTCTTC	CASSSRTGSLYNEQFF
.	.	TRBV5-1	TRBJ1-2	TGCGCCAGCAGCTTCGGGACGTCTACTAACTATGGCTACACCTTC	CASSFGTSTNYGYTF
.	.	TRBV11-3	TRBJ2-1	TGTGCCAGCAGCCCGTCGGGTGGGACCGTCTACAATGAGCAGTTCTTC	CASSPSGGTVYNEQFF
TRBD1	.	TRBV6-1	TRBJ1-6	TGTGCCAGCAGTGAAACCGGATCATGGGGACAGGACGTTTATTCACCCCTCCACTTT	CASSETGSWGQDVYSPLHF
.	.	TRBV6-5	TRBJ2-1	TGTGCCAGCAGTCCCACTGGACCCGAGCAGTTCTTC	CASSPTGPEQFF
TRBD1	.	TRBV30	TRBJ1-1	TGTGCCTGGAGTCGGGGGGCAGGGGGCACTGAAGCTTTCTTT	CAWSRGAGGTEAFF
.	.	TRBV27	TRBJ1-5	TGTGCCAGCAGTGATGGTGGGGGGGGCTGGCCCCAGCATTTT	CASSDGGGGWPQHF
TRBD2	.	TRBV13	TRBJ2-1	TGTGCCAGCAGCCCAGGGGTAGCGGGAAATGAGCAGTTCTTC	CASSPGVAGNEQFF
TRBD1	once	TRBV9	TRBJ2-7	TGTGCCAGCAGCGTCGGGACAGGGTGGGAGCAGTACTTC	CASSVGTGWEQYF
TRBD1	few	TRBV6-6	TRBJ1-1	TGTGCCAGCAGTTACCCAGGGGGTCATACTGAAGCTTTCTTT	CASSYPGGHTEAFF
TRBD2	.	TRBV10-3	TRBJ2-1	TGTGCCATCAGTGGCGGGGGGAGCTACAATGAGCAGTTCTTC	CAISGGGSYNEQFF
.	few	TRBV7-3	TRBJ2-2	TGTGCCAGCAGCTTAATGGGCGGAGCGAACACCGGGGAGCTGTTTTTT	CASSLMGGANTGELFF
TRBD1	.	TRBV5-6	TRBJ2-2	TGTGCCAGCAGGGGGACAGGGCGGAACACCGGGGAGCTGTTTTTT	CASRGTGRNTGELFF
TRBD1	.	TRBV5-1	TRBJ2-3	TGCGCCAGCAGAATTTGGGGACAGGGGACAGATACGCAGTATTTT	CASRIWGQGTDTQYF
TRBD2	.	TRBV6-6	TRBJ2-1	TGTGCCACCCGGGCTAGCGGAGCCTACAATGAGCAGTTCTTC	CATRASGAYNEQFF
.	.	TRBV19	TRBJ2-3	TGTGCCAGTAGTATAGCGGATACGCAGTATTTT	CASSIADTQYF
TRBD2	few	TRBV18	TRBJ2-7	TGTGCCAGCTCAGCCGGGACTAGTTTCCCCTCCTACGAGCAGTACTTC	CASSAGTSFPSYEQYF
.	.	TRBV19	TRBJ2-6	TGTGCCAGTAGTATGAGTGGGTTCCCTGGGGCCAACGTCCTGACTTTC	CASSMSGFPGANVLTF
.	.	TRBV11-2	TRBJ1-3	TGTGCCAGCACCCCTTTTAGCTGGAGCTCTGGAAACACCATATATTTT	CASTPFSWSSGNTIYF
.	.	TRBV30	TRBJ2-3	TGTGCCTGGCTTAGGGCGACAGATACGCAGTATTTT	CAWLRATDTQYF
TRBD1	.	TRBV10-3	TRBJ1-2	TGTGCCATCACCCAGGGGGCTTATAACTATGGCTACACCTTC	CAITQGAYNYGYTF
.	.	TRBV7-9	TRBJ2-7	TGTGCCAGCAGCCCCCGGGACCGGGCCTACGAGCAGTACTTC	CASSPRDRAYEQYF